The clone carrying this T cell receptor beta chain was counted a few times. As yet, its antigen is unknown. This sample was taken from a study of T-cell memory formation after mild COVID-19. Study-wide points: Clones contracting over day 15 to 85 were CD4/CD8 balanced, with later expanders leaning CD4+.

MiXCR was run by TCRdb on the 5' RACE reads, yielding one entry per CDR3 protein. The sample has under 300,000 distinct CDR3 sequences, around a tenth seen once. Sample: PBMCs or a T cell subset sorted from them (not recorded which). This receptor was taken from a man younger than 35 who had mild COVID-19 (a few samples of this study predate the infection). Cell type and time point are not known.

CDR3 amino acids: CASSGLAGTDTQYF. The CDR3 DNA reads TGTGCCAGCAGTGGGCTAGCCGGCACAGATACGCAGTATTTT. The V call is TRBV2, the J call TRBJ2-3, with D possibly being TRBD2 (5 bases). This CDR3 is 14 amino acids long. Trimming took off 4 bases at V and 1 base at J, with 9 bases between the two ends. The germline CDR1 and CDR2 sequences are SNHLY and FYNNEI.